The rows below give T cell receptor beta chains drawn from one sample of a study of blood T cell repertoires in COVID-19. The method was immunoSEQ multiplex PCR; TCRdb's version includes in-frame clones alone and lacks a portion of them. The sample holds around 350,000 clones; around 86% are singletons and the top ten take 2.5% to 3.5%. The sample was peripheral blood. All receptors derive from a human donor in a cohort sampled during active COVID-19. Both conserved end residues are part of each CDR3. A D gene is named only where the DNA matches it firmly. Where a row states a size, it is once, few, many or the class of an expanded clone; other rows omit it.

d_gene,j_gene,abundance,v_gene,CDR3nt,CDR3aa
-,TRBJ2-7,-,TRBV6-6,TGTGCCAGCAGTAAGACAGTCTACGAGCAGTACTTC,CASSKTVYEQYF
-,TRBJ2-2,-,TRBV9,TGTGCCAGCAGCAGATTGCCCGGGACACCGAACACCGGGGAGCTGTTTTTT,CASSRLPGTPNTGELFF
TRBD2,TRBJ2-1,-,TRBV19,TGTGCCAGTAGTCCGGGACTAGCGAACAATGAGCAGTTCTTC,CASSPGLANNEQFF
TRBD2,TRBJ2-3,once,TRBV6-5,TGTGCCAGCAGTTACTTGCGGGAGACAGATACGCAGTATTTT,CASSYLRETDTQYF
-,TRBJ2-7,-,TRBV5-1,TGCGCCAGCAGCTTGGGCGGGGACGAGCAGTACTTC,CASSLGGDEQYF
-,TRBJ2-4,-,TRBV2,TGTGCCAGCAGGGGAGACGGTACCCGCAAAAACATTCAGTACTTC,CASRGDGTRKNIQYF
-,TRBJ2-1,-,TRBV7-9,TGTGCCAGCAGCTCAGACAACTACAATGAGCAGTTCTTC,CASSSDNYNEQFF
-,TRBJ2-3,-,TRBV27,TGTGCCAGCAGTTCCCCGGGCCCCGGGATAGATACGCAGTATTTT,CASSSPGPGIDTQYF
-,TRBJ2-7,once,TRBV5-1,TGCGCCAGCAGCTTGAACCGTTCTTCGGGAGTGAAATCCTACGAGCAGTACTTC,CASSLNRSSGVKSYEQYF
-,TRBJ2-5,-,TRBV3-1/TRBV3-2,TGTGCCAGCAGCAGCGGGCGGGTCGGGGCCGAGGGGGAGACCCAGTACTTC,CASSSGRVGAEGETQYF
-,TRBJ2-3,-,TRBV4-2,TGTGCCAGCAGCCAAGACCCCCACAGGGCCGGGGAAGGGGATACGCAGTATTTT,CASSQDPHRAGEGDTQYF
-,TRBJ2-7,-,TRBV28,TGTGCCAGCAGACTTGGACAACTCGAGCAGTACTTC,CASRLGQLEQYF
-,TRBJ1-2,-,TRBV2,TGTGCCAGCAGTGCCAGCGGGTCCTATGGCTATGGCTACACCTTC,CASSASGSYGYGYTF
-,TRBJ2-7,-,TRBV30,TGTGCCTGGAGTGGAGGCAGTTCCTACGAGCAGTACTTC,CAWSGGSSYEQYF
-,TRBJ2-2,-,TRBV5-1,TGCGCCAGCAGCTTGACCTACGGGGGCACCGGGGAGCTGTTTTTT,CASSLTYGGTGELFF
TRBD2,TRBJ2-7,-,TRBV4-1,TGCGCCAGCAGCCAGAGACTAGCGGGAGGAGGGGGGGCCGCCTACGAGCAGTACTTC,CASSQRLAGGGGAAYEQYF
-,TRBJ2-7,-,TRBV7-8,TGTGCCAGCAGCTTAGTAGGCGGGGTACTCTCCTACGAGCAGTACTTC,CASSLVGGVLSYEQYF
TRBD1,TRBJ1-2,once,TRBV19,TGTGCCAGTAGTATTAGGACAGGAGCACTTAACTATGGCTACACCTTC,CASSIRTGALNYGYTF
-,TRBJ2-5,-,TRBV7-8,TGTGCCAGCAGCTTAGTGGGCAGAGAGACCCAGTACTTC,CASSLVGRETQYF
TRBD2,TRBJ2-2,once,TRBV7-2,TGTGCCAGCAGCGCCACTAGCGGGGGGGGTGGCGGGGAGCTGTTTTTT,CASSATSGGGGGELFF
-,TRBJ2-5,-,TRBV12-3/TRBV12-4,TGTGCCAGCAGTTTAAATCGGCGGGAGACCCAGTACTTC,CASSLNRRETQYF
-,TRBJ1-1,many,TRBV11-2,TGTGCCAGCAGCTTAGACAGGGTGGCCACTGAAGCTTTCTTT,CASSLDRVATEAFF
-,TRBJ2-7,-,TRBV18,TGTGCCAGCTCGCCAACCAGGGCCAGTGGGTCCTACGAGCAGTACTTC,CASSPTRASGSYEQYF
-,TRBJ2-2,-,TRBV24-1,TGTGCCACCAGTGACGGGGACGGGAGAGTATCGCCCTACACCGGGGAGCTGTTTTTT,CATSDGDGRVSPYTGELFF
TRBD2,TRBJ2-7,-,TRBV7-2,TGTGCCAGCAGCTTAAAAGCGGGGATGACCTACGAGCAGTACTTC,CASSLKAGMTYEQYF
TRBD2,TRBJ2-3,-,TRBV5-1,TGCGCCAGCAGCCCTCGCGGTAGCGGGATCACAGATACGCAGTATTTT,CASSPRGSGITDTQYF
-,TRBJ1-5,-,TRBV9,TGTGCCAGCAGCGTAACGGGGGGCGACAATCAGCCCCAGCATTTT,CASSVTGGDNQPQHF
TRBD2,TRBJ2-1,-,TRBV5-1,TGCGCCAGCAGCCTGCTAGCGGGAGGGAGCAATGAGCAGTTCTTC,CASSLLAGGSNEQFF
-,TRBJ1-5,-,TRBV28,TGTGCCAGCAGCCTAGAGTGGCAGCCCCAGCATTTT,CASSLEWQPQHF
TRBD2,TRBJ2-2,-,TRBV19,TGTGCCGCAAATAGCGGGAGAGACACCGGGGAGCTGTTTTTT,CAANSGRDTGELFF
-,TRBJ1-5,few,TRBV15,TGTGCCACCAGCAGAGGGACAGAGAATCAGCCCCAGCATTTT,CATSRGTENQPQHF
TRBD1,TRBJ2-7,-,TRBV5-1,TGCGCCAGCAGCTCCACCGGGACAGGGTATGGCTACGAGCAGTACTTC,CASSSTGTGYGYEQYF
-,TRBJ1-3,once,TRBV19,TGTGCCAGTAGTATCCTAGGAAACACCATATATTTT,CASSILGNTIYF
-,TRBJ2-1,-,TRBV27,TGTGCCAGCAGCAGCGGAAGGTCGGGTTTAAATGAGCAGTTCTTC,CASSSGRSGLNEQFF
TRBD2,TRBJ2-1,-,TRBV6-5,TGTGCCAGCAGAGCGGGGGGGGCTTCTGAGCAGTTCTTC,CASRAGGASEQFF
TRBD1,TRBJ1-4,-,TRBV15,TGTGCCACCAGCAGAGATCTCAGGACAGGGGCCGAAAAACTGTTTTTT,CATSRDLRTGAEKLFF
-,TRBJ2-3,-,TRBV11-2,TGTGCCAGCACCCACAGACTAGTTCAAGATACGCAGTATTTT,CASTHRLVQDTQYF
-,TRBJ2-1,-,TRBV7-6,TGTGCCAGCAGCCCCGGAGGGGCCTACAATGAGCAGTTCTTC,CASSPGGAYNEQFF
TRBD1,TRBJ1-2,once,TRBV7-9,TGTGCCAGCAGCCTCGACAGGGGGTGGTATGGCTACACCTTC,CASSLDRGWYGYTF
TRBD1,TRBJ1-1,-,TRBV3-1/TRBV3-2,TGTGCCAGCAGCCAAGGGGACAGATACACTGAAGCTTTCTTT,CASSQGDRYTEAFF
-,TRBJ1-1,-,TRBV20-1,TGCAGTGCTAGAGAGACCGGGGAGGCTTTCTTT,CSARETGEAFF
TRBD1,TRBJ1-4,-,TRBV2,TGTGCCAGCATAGGGGTCGGACAGGGGACGGGGAATGAAAAACTGTTTTTT,CASIGVGQGTGNEKLFF
TRBD1,TRBJ1-4,-,TRBV18,TGTGCCAGCTCACCCCTCCGGACAGGGAAGAATGAAAAACTGTTTTTT,CASSPLRTGKNEKLFF
-,TRBJ2-3,-,TRBV9,TGTGCCAGCAGCCCGGGGACTTCAGATACGCAGTATTTT,CASSPGTSDTQYF
TRBD1,TRBJ1-3,few,TRBV5-1,TGCGCCAGCAGCCCCGGGACAGGTAGCTCTGGAAACACCATATATTTT,CASSPGTGSSGNTIYF
TRBD1,TRBJ1-1,-,TRBV19,TGTGCCACCCTACAGGGGCTGGGAGCTTTCTTT,CATLQGLGAFF
-,TRBJ1-3,-,TRBV3-1/TRBV3-2,TGTGCCAGCAGCCAAGTTTTATGGGAGATGGCCTCTGGAAACACCATATATTTT,CASSQVLWEMASGNTIYF
-,TRBJ2-7,-,TRBV5-4,TGTGCCAGCAGCTACGTTCAGGGAGGGGGCTACGAGCAGTACTTC,CASSYVQGGGYEQYF
-,TRBJ1-2,-,TRBV2,TGTGCCAGCAGCGGCTATGGCTACACCTTC,CASSGYGYTF
-,TRBJ1-2,-,TRBV13,TGTGCCAGCAGCCCCCCCCTCTCGGGGGGCTACTATGGCTACACCTTC,CASSPPLSGGYYGYTF
-,TRBJ1-5,-,TRBV21-1,TGTGCCAGCGCCCCGGACAGGGGAGTAAATCAGCCCCAGCATTTT,CASAPDRGVNQPQHF
-,TRBJ1-6,-,TRBV27,TGTGCCAGCAGTTTATTTCGCTCCTATAATTCACCCCTCCACTTT,CASSLFRSYNSPLHF
TRBD1,TRBJ1-6,-,TRBV27,TGTGCCAGCAGTTCCCCTACAGGGGGCGGTTCACCCCTCCACTTT,CASSSPTGGGSPLHF
TRBD1,TRBJ1-4,-,TRBV7-8,TGTGCCAGCAGCTCTTCCGTGGGGACAGGGAATGAAAAACTGTTTTTT,CASSSSVGTGNEKLFF